A single sample gave rise to the 25 T cell receptor beta chains below, sequenced in a study of CD8+CD57+ T cells in acquired aplastic anemia. Genomic DNA acted as the template from which TCR beta VDJ combination and CDR3 sequence profiling were carried out. A single record per CDR3 protein comes from TCRdb applying MiXCR to the reads. The sample yields 200,000 or so distinct CDR3 sequences, about three fifths seen once. The material sequenced was sorted CD4+, CD8+, or CD8+CD57+ T cells (not recorded which) from PBMCs. Receptors originate from a human donor with severe aplastic anemia or a healthy control (not recorded which).

The rearrangement links TRBV7-9 to TRBJ2-3; D ambiguous. Trimming shortened V by 4 bases and J by 4 bases, and 24 bases separated the two germline ends. The CDR3 extends over 18 amino acids. CDR1 and CDR2 (germline): SEHNR, FQNEAQ (reference sequence). The CDR3 loop reads CASSSPLGGEAVADTQYF. CDR3 nucleotide sequence: TGTGCCAGCAGCTCCCCTCTTGGCGGCGAGGCAGTGGCAGATACGCAGTATTTT.

V usage is TRBV5-4 and J usage is TRBJ1-4; 12 bases match TRBD1. Germline V gene sequence: CDR1 SGHNT, CDR2 YYREEE (reference sequence). J was trimmed by 7 bases and V by 0 bases; bases with no gene match: 4. This CDR3 is 16 amino acids long. The CDR3 loop is CASSLEGQGASEKLFF. The CDR3 DNA sequence: TGTGCCAGCAGCTTGGAGGGACAGGGGGCGAGTGAAAAACTGTTTTTT.

The chain uses TRBV27 and TRBJ2-7, with 8 nucleotides matching TRBD2. Germline assignment: CDR1 MNHEY and CDR2 SMNVEV (reference sequence). Trimming removed 0 bases from V and 5 bases from J; junction bases left unmatched: 3. The CDR3 is 14 residues long. Here the CDR3 reads CASSLSDSGNEQYF. DNA for the CDR3: TGTGCCAGCAGTTTATCGGATAGCGGGAACGAGCAGTACTTC.

The chain carries TRBV2 and TRBJ2-1; 11 nucleotides agree with TRBD2. Germline V gene sequence: CDR1 SNHLY, CDR2 FYNNEI. The CDR3 covers 16 residues. The J segment lost 0 bases and the V segment lost 7 bases, leaving 5 bases of the junction unmatched. This CDR3 is CASKASGGSSYNEQFF. CDR3 DNA sequence: TGTGCCAGCAAAGCTAGCGGGGGGAGCTCCTACAATGAGCAGTTCTTC. Full variable domain (remainder filled in from reference TRBV2 and TRBJ2-1): EPEVTQTPSHQVTQMGQEVILRCVPISNHLYFYWYRQILGQKVEFLVSFYNNEISEKSEIFDDQFSVERPDGSNFTLKIRSTKLEDSAMYFCASKASGGSSYNEQFFGPGTRLTVL.

The chain carries TRBV7-2 and TRBJ1-6; 7 positions match TRBD1. The J segment lost 7 bases and the V segment lost 5 bases, leaving 11 bases of the junction unmatched. This CDR3 region has 16 residues. In germline, CDR1 is SGHTA, CDR2 FQGNSA. CDR3: CASSLDRALANSPLHF. CDR3 coding DNA: TGTGCCAGCAGCCTCGACAGGGCATTGGCCAATTCACCCCTCCACTTT.

The chain has TRBV11-3 and TRBJ2-7, with unresolved D. Looked up from germline, CDR1 is SGHNT and CDR2 is YENEEA. The ends were cut back, 0 bases at V and 8 bases at J, with 8 bases in the middle. The CDR3 is 12 amino acids. The CDR3 coding sequence is TGTGCCAGCAGCTTAGAGGTTCATAAGCAGTACTTC. Encoded protein: CASSLEVHKQYF.

The chain is built from TRBV14 and TRBJ2-7; no clear D. V lost 2 bases, J lost 5 bases, and 10 bases lay in between. The CDR3 is 13 amino acids. Germline CDR1 reads SGHDN; CDR2 reads FVKESK. This CDR3 is CASSQISFHEQYF. In DNA form, the CDR3 reads TGTGCCAGCAGCCAAATAAGTTTCCACGAGCAGTACTTC.

The chain couples TRBV15 to TRBJ1-4; 9 bases agree with TRBD1. The CDR3 consists of 16 residues. The ends lost 7 bases at V and 0 bases at J; junction bases unmatched: 6. Germline loops: CDR1 LNHNV, CDR2 YYDKDF (reference sequence). In DNA, the CDR3 is TGTGCCACCACGGGACAGGGCACGGCAACTAATGAAAAACTGTTTTTT. This translates into CATTGQGTATNEKLFF.

This clonotype was seen a handful of times. This chain joins TRBV5-1 and TRBJ1-2, with D uncertain. The CDR3 is 12 amino acids. Trimming shortened V by 0 bases and J by 7 bases, and 7 bases separated the two germline ends. Germline CDR1 reads SGHRS; CDR2 reads YFSETQ. The DNA for the CDR3 is TGCGCCAGCAGCTTGGAAGGGTTTGGCTACACCTTC. Translating gives CASSLEGFGYTF.

This chain uses TRBV24-1 with TRBJ2-5; 7 positions match TRBD2. Looked up from germline, CDR1 is KGHDR and CDR2 is SFDVKD. Losses at the gene ends were 3 bases for V and 4 bases for J; bases not matched to a gene: 7. This CDR3 comprises 15 residues. The CDR3, as DNA: TGTGCCACCAGTGATGGGAGGGGTCAGGGAGAGACCCAGTACTTC. As protein: CATSDGRGQGETQYF.

This chain joins TRBV10-3 and TRBJ2-7; TRBD2 might be the D (5 bases). The V end lost 3 bases, the J end lost 7 bases, and 10 bases lay between the germline ends. The CDR3 covers 12 residues. CDR1 is ENHRY, CDR2 SYGVKD, per germline. The CDR3 coding sequence is TGTGCCATCAGTGACCGCACGGGGGAGCAGTACTTC. It codes for CAISDRTGEQYF.

In DNA form, the CDR3 reads TGCGCCAGCAGCTTGCTCGATCCTTCACCCCTCCACTTT. Translation gives CASSLLDPSPLHF. The V gene is TRBV5-1, the J gene TRBJ1-6; no firm D call. Germline V lookup: CDR1 SGHRS, CDR2 YFSETQ. CDR3 length: 13 amino acids. With 1 base removed from V and 9 bases from J, the gap between germline ends came to 8 bases.

The V gene is TRBV19, the J gene TRBJ1-6; D is undetermined. The V and J ends lost 8 bases and 7 bases respectively, with 15 bases between them. The CDR3 covers 14 residues. Germline CDR1 reads LNHDA; CDR2 reads SQIVND (reference sequence). The CDR3 nucleotides are TGTGCCAGTGGGGAGAGTTGGTTGAATTCACCCCTCCACTTT. This gives the protein CASGESWLNSPLHF.

This clonotype was seen ten or more times. J is TRBJ2-2 and V is TRBV11-2; 8 positions agree with TRBD1. The J segment lost 4 bases and the V segment lost 0 bases, leaving 10 bases of the junction unmatched. This CDR3 has 18 residues. Germline values: CDR1 SGHAT, CDR2 FQNNGV. In DNA, the CDR3 is TGTGCCAGCAGCTTAGATGGTGATCCAGGGGGCATCACCGGGGAGCTGTTTTTT. It yields the protein CASSLDGDPGGITGELFF.

The sample holds many counts of this clonotype. This chain uses TRBV30 with TRBJ2-6; D not certain. V lost 3 bases, J lost 2 bases, and 11 bases lay in between. The CDR3 totals 15 residues. Germline values: CDR1 GTSNPN, CDR2 SVGIG (reference sequence). This CDR3 is CAWSLLTTGANVLTF. The CDR3 region has the DNA TGTGCCTGGAGCCTTCTGACGACTGGGGCCAACGTCCTGACTTTC.

In its sample, this clonotype was seen once. The rearrangement links TRBV11-2 to TRBJ2-7; 9 nucleotides match TRBD2. CDR1 SGHAT and CDR2 FQNNGV come from the germline V gene. The CDR3 length is 14 residues. Trimming took 2 bases from V and 8 from J; bases not matched to a gene: 7. The CDR3 nucleotides read TGTGCCAGCAGCTTAAGACTAGCGGAGCAAAAGCAGTACTTC. Its translation: CASSLRLAEQKQYF.

The rearrangement links TRBV5-1 to TRBJ1-1, with D possibly being TRBD1 (5 bases). Germline V CDR1 and CDR2: SGHRS, YFSETQ. This CDR3 has 11 residues. V was shortened by 4 bases and J by 8 bases, with 9 bases between the two germline ends. DNA for the CDR3: TGCGCCAGCAGCAGTCGACAGGAAGCTTTCTTT. Encoded protein: CASSSRQEAFF.

This chain uses TRBV5-1 with TRBJ2-3; TRBD2 agrees at 7 bases. The germline CDR1 and CDR2 sequences are SGHRS and YFSETQ. V lost 3 bases, J lost 2 bases, and 9 bases stayed unmatched. CDR3 length: 16 residues. CDR3 protein: CASSYVEGGPTDTQYF. DNA for the CDR3: TGCGCCAGCAGCTATGTAGAGGGAGGGCCCACAGATACGCAGTATTTT.

This clonotype was detected many times. The rearrangement joins TRBV5-1 to TRBJ1-4; TRBD1 is a possible D gene (6 bases). The CDR3 length is 14 residues. Trimming shortened V by 4 bases and J by 8 bases, and 15 bases separated the two germline ends. Germline V gene data show CDR1 as SGHRS and CDR2 as YFSETQ. The CDR3 DNA reads TGCGCCAGCAGCCCCGGGGGCGAGGGAGAAAAACTGTTTTTT. It specifies CASSPGGEGEKLFF.

The chain has TRBV7-9 and TRBJ2-5; tentative D call: TRBD2 (5 bases). The CDR3 covers 13 residues. From germline, CDR1 is SEHNR and CDR2 FQNEAQ (reference sequence). Trimming took off 0 bases at V and 4 bases at J, with 6 bases between the two ends. The CDR3 DNA sequence: TGTGCCAGCAGCTTAGCGCGGGCAGAGACCCAGTACTTC. It codes for CASSLARAETQYF.

V gene TRBV5-1 combines with J gene TRBJ2-7; 7 bases align to TRBD1. The V segment lost 4 bases and the J segment 4 bases; nucleotides outside the gene matches: 5. The germline V gene encodes CDR1 SGHRS and CDR2 YFSETQ. The CDR3 runs 13 residues. The CDR3 loop reads CASSINRGYEQYF. CDR3 DNA: TGCGCCAGCAGCATTAACAGGGGTTACGAGCAGTACTTC.

This clonotype was detected ten times or more. The chain combines TRBV4-3 with TRBJ1-4, with D possibly being TRBD1 (5 bases). The V and J ends lost 4 bases and 5 bases respectively, with 17 bases between them. The CDR3 extends over 16 amino acids. Germline V gene sequence: CDR1 LGHNA, CDR2 YSLEER. DNA of the CDR3: TGCGCCAGCAGCCGTCTGACAGCGTCGGCGAATGAAAAACTGTTTTTT. Its protein product is CASSRLTASANEKLFF.

The chain is built from TRBV7-3 and TRBJ1-3; no definite D call. V was trimmed by 5 bases and J by 6 bases, leaving 26 bases between them. CDR3 length: 18 amino acids. Germline V gives CDR1 SGHTA, CDR2 FQGTGA. CDR3 in amino acids: CASSPSGRSPILTNTIYF. The CDR3 DNA is TGTGCCAGCAGCCCCTCGGGTAGGTCACCGATACTTACAAACACCATATATTTT.

This clonotype occurred a few times. The chain couples TRBV7-9 to TRBJ2-7; D call uncertain. The CDR3 is 12 residues long. The germline CDR1 and CDR2 sequences are SEHNR and FQNEAQ (reference sequence). Deletions cut 7 bases from V and 6 bases from J, with 13 bases between. CDR3 amino acids: CASKEQSAEQYF. Written as DNA, the CDR3 is TGTGCCAGCAAGGAACAGTCGGCCGAGCAGTACTTC.

The chain couples TRBV19 to TRBJ1-1; tentative D call: TRBD1 (5 bases). The CDR3 is made up of 14 amino acids. The germline V gene has CDR1 LNHDA and CDR2 SQIVND (reference sequence). The germline V and J ends were trimmed by 5 bases and 1 base, with 11 bases remaining between them. The CDR3 coding sequence is TGTGCCAGTAGTCCCCAGGGAGGGAACACTGAAGCTTTCTTT. As protein: CASSPQGGNTEAFF.